One sample yielded the 14 T cell receptor beta chains listed below, sequenced in a study of HIV-infected patients and healthy controls. One entry per CDR3 protein results from TCRdb running MiXCR on the 5' RACE reads. Of about 67,000 distinct CDR3 sequences in the sample, about 15% were seen once. The sample was CD4+ T cells from blood. The receptor set was obtained from a human donor in good health.

This clonotype appeared a few times. V and J are TRBV6-1 and TRBJ1-4; D gene unclear. The CDR3 extends over 14 amino acids. Germline-derived CDR1 and CDR2 are MNHNS and SASEGT. The germline V and J ends were trimmed by 7 bases and 1 base, with 10 bases remaining between them. The CDR3: CASTNTETNEKLFF. CDR3 DNA sequence: TGTGCCAGCACTAATACAGAAACTAATGAAAAACTGTTTTTT.

In its sample, this clonotype was seen a few times. J is TRBJ2-3 and V is TRBV24-1; D is uncertain. This CDR3 contains 13 residues. Looked up from germline, CDR1 is KGHDR and CDR2 is SFDVKD. V lost 1 base and J lost 8, with 9 bases in between. The CDR3 loop reads CATSDFVAPTQYF. The CDR3 region has the DNA TGTGCCACCAGTGATTTTGTGGCCCCTACGCAGTATTTT.

This chain uses TRBV5-6 with TRBJ2-1; tentatively, D is TRBD1 or TRBD2 (5 bases each). The CDR3 loop spans 15 amino acids. The V gene's germline CDR1 is SGHDT and CDR2 YYEEEE. Trimming removed 1 base from V and 7 bases from J, with 15 bases in between. The CDR3 DNA reads as TGTGCCAGCAGCTTGTTTGGTGAGGGGAAGAATGAGCAGTTCTTC. It codes for CASSLFGEGKNEQFF.

This clonotype has ten or more counts. The chain combines TRBV2 with TRBJ2-2; 9 bases match TRBD1. The CDR3 extends over 15 amino acids. Germline V gene data show CDR1 as SNHLY and CDR2 as FYNNEI. Trimming at V came to 7 bases and at J to 2 bases, leaving 5 bases not matched to a gene. The CDR3 protein is CASKKTGGNTGELFF. CDR3 coding DNA: TGTGCCAGCAAAAAGACAGGGGGAAACACCGGGGAGCTGTTTTTT.

The chain combines TRBV10-3 with TRBJ2-7; weak D call: TRBD1 (6 bases). V shed 3 bases and J shed 5 bases, with 14 bases lying between them. The CDR3 is 14 amino acids. Germline CDR1 and CDR2: ENHRY and SYGVKD. CDR3 amino acids: CAISDGQLENEQYF. CDR3 DNA: TGTGCCATCAGTGATGGACAGCTGGAGAACGAGCAGTACTTC.

In this sample, this clonotype turned up many times. The chain carries TRBV7-6 and TRBJ2-5, with D perhaps matching TRBD2 (5 bases). The CDR3 runs to 13 residues. Trimming stripped 2 bases from V and 4 bases from J, with 8 bases between. The V gene's germline CDR1 is SGHVS and CDR2 FNYEAQ. This chain's CDR3 is CASSLPGVETQYF. The CDR3 nucleotides are TGTGCCAGCAGCTTACCCGGGGTAGAGACCCAGTACTTC.

This clonotype was counted between two and nine times. The genes are TRBV30 and TRBJ2-1, with 11 bases aligning to TRBD2. Trimming removed 3 bases from V and 7 bases from J; junction bases left unmatched: 8. The CDR3 contains 15 residues. Germline V gene lookup returns CDR1 GTSNPN and CDR2 SVGIG (reference sequence). As DNA, the CDR3 is TGTGCCTGGAGAAAGACTAGCGGGATTGGGAATGAGCAGTTCTTC. This codes for CAWRKTSGIGNEQFF. Full variable domain (outside the CDR3, taken from reference TRBV30 and TRBJ2-1): SQTIHQWPATLVQPVGSPLSLECTVEGTSNPNLYWYRQAAGRGLQLLFYSVGIGQISSEVPQNLSASRPQDRQFILSSKKLLLSDSGFYLCAWRKTSGIGNEQFFGPGTRLTVL.

This clonotype was picked up a small number of times. This chain uses TRBV6-2 or TRBV6-3 with TRBJ1-4, with D unresolved. V lost 6 bases, J lost 10 bases, and 9 bases lay in between. This CDR3 has 11 amino acids. The germline V gene has CDR1 MNHEY and CDR2 SVGEGT. The CDR3 loop reads CASRLRGKLFF. The CDR3 bases are TGTGCCAGCAGACTCCGGGGAAAACTGTTTTTT.

The chain recombines TRBV7-2 with TRBJ2-3, with 7 bases lining up with TRBD2. The CDR3 runs 18 residues. The ends lost 5 bases at V and 3 bases at J; junction bases unmatched: 17. CDR1 SGHTA and CDR2 FQGNSA come from the germline V gene. CDR3 protein: CASSRGFVGGPGTDTQYF. As DNA, the CDR3 is TGTGCCAGCAGCAGGGGCTTCGTGGGAGGGCCGGGAACAGATACGCAGTATTTT.

This clonotype was recorded a few times. The chain is built from TRBV29-1 and TRBJ1-5, with a possible D match to TRBD1 (5 bases). Germline lookup yields CDR1 SQVTM and CDR2 ANQGSEA. V lost 5 bases and J 4 bases, leaving 15 bases between the germline ends. This CDR3 comprises 14 residues. CDR3 amino acids: CSVSSSGLNQPQHF. The CDR3 nucleotides read TGCAGCGTTTCCAGTTCAGGGCTGAATCAGCCCCAGCATTTT.

This clonotype was detected only a few times. V gene TRBV12-3 or TRBV12-4 combines with J gene TRBJ2-7, with 10 positions matching TRBD1. The CDR3 covers 14 residues. Germline trimming cut 4 bases from V and 3 bases from J; bases unmatched to any gene: 3. The CDR3 spells CASSSRTGGYEQYF. Here the CDR3 DNA reads TGTGCCAGCAGTTCGCGGACAGGGGGCTACGAGCAGTACTTC.

The chain employs TRBV29-1 and TRBJ1-1; the D gene is possibly TRBD1 (5 bases). V lost 6 bases and J lost 4, with 18 bases in between. Germline values: CDR1 SQVTM, CDR2 ANQGSEA. The length of the CDR3 is 14 residues. The chain's CDR3 is CSVLTEGYLTEAFF. The CDR3 coding sequence is TGCAGCGTACTGACAGAGGGGTATCTCACTGAAGCTTTCTTT.

The chain links TRBV3-1 to TRBJ2-5; 12 bases are a match to TRBD2. This CDR3 has 17 residues. Germline V gene sequence: CDR1 LGHDT, CDR2 YNNKEL (reference sequence). The trim removed 8 bases at V and 6 bases at J, leaving 16 bases unmatched. Written as DNA, the CDR3 is TGTGCCAGCGGATCCGGGACTAGCGGGCTAGTTGGACAGACCCAGTACTTC. It yields the protein CASGSGTSGLVGQTQYF.

The V call is TRBV24-1, the J call TRBJ2-3, with 8 nucleotides matching TRBD2. V was clipped by 1 base and J by 0 bases; unmatched bases: 2. Germline values: CDR1 KGHDR, CDR2 SFDVKD. The CDR3 contains 16 residues. The CDR3 coding sequence is TGTGCCACCAGTGATTTCGCGGGAGGAAGCACAGATACGCAGTATTTT. Translation gives CATSDFAGGSTDTQYF.